This T cell receptor (beta chain) comes out of a study of T-cell memory formation after mild COVID-19 (dated by TCRdb to about 2021). Background for the entire study: TCR sequence clusters from the two donors were found to be largely donor specific. Longitudinal TCRalpha and TCRbeta repertoire sequencing tracked T-cell clones expanding and contracting after mild COVID-19 in a couple of donors. The cohort was made up of two young adult volunteers, one female and one male, who were previously healthy. What the study reported, not specific to this receptor: Only a couple of mild cases were covered by the study, and larger cohorts that include severe cases with pre-infection samples were considered necessary. Clones that contracted from day 15 to 85 showed balanced CD4/CD8 phenotypes, whereas a second wave of clones that expanded from day 15 to 37 leaned towards CD4+. The second-wave clones that peaked on day 37 were not confirmed to be SARS-CoV-2 specific. Contracting CD4+ clones were found mainly in CM and EM memory subsets, while CD8+ clones were enriched in EMRA. Some responding clones were detected in pre-infection memory, which suggested that pre-existing cross-reactive memory T cells had joined the SARS-CoV-2 response.

The germline V gene gives CDR1 as MGHRA and CDR2 as YSYEKL. Trimming costs V 2 bases and J 5 bases, and their ends lie 14 bases apart. Counted from cysteine to phenylalanine, this CDR3 has 15 amino acids. Only the CDR3 part of the read is kept: 45 bases, read in frame from the first base. Ficoll-Paque density gradient centrifugation was the method used to isolate PBMCs. A few counts support this clonotype. Its antigen specificity is not known. Base qualities are missing; no much larger clone stands one base away. The data were produced on an Illumina NovaSeq 6000. TCRalpha and TCRbeta cDNA libraries were built by 5'RACE with constant-segment primers, adding sample barcodes and unique molecular identifiers. RNA was extracted from every sample with Trizol reagent. Amplification of the libraries took two PCR steps, and the second step added a second sample barcode plus Illumina TruSeq adapters. Libraries were sequenced on an Illumina NovaSeq with 2 x 150 bp paired-end reads. As for the original processing: Demultiplexing of reads and collapsing into UMI-guided consensus sequences were performed with migec v1.2.7. Using mixcr v2.1.11, UMI consensuses were aligned to TRA and TRB V and J templates and then assembled into clonotypes. Expanded or contracted clonotypes were those called significant by both edgeR and NoisET, with noise models trained on biological replicates. For edgeR calls, a false discovery rate-adjusted p below 0.01 and a log2 fold-change threshold of 1 were applied. As an exploratory analysis of dynamics, max-normalized trajectories of the 1000 most abundant clonotypes were examined with PCA combined with hierarchical clustering. The CD4 or CD8 phenotype of responding clones was assigned using the separately sequenced CD4+ and CD8+ repertoires. TCRdb reworked the public reads: Q25 trimming with fastp, MiXCR clone assembly, productive beta chains retained. Entries that share a CDR3 protein sequence are merged under the most common genes and DNA. What appears here as the V and J calls and clone size reflects TCRdb's work, not the paper's. The sample has 280,000 or so distinct CDR3 sequences on record, over 15% of them singletons. The ten largest make up 23% of the sample.

Source material: PBMCs or a T cell subset sorted from them (not recorded which). The source of this sequence is a man aged 18 to 30 who had mild COVID-19 (a few samples of this study predate the infection). The sample titles of this study are shuffled in the database, so cell type and time point are left out; the donor was told from shared clones. The sequence is built from TRBV4-1 and TRBJ2-3; the D gene is unclear. The nucleotides read TGCGCCAGCAGCCAACCCGGAGCGCTCGGAGATACGCAGTATTTT. Its protein product is CASSQPGALGDTQYF.